These 7 T cell receptor beta chains originate from one sample sequenced in a study of glioma-infiltrating T cells. The iRepertoire nested amplicon-rescue multiplex PCR amplified TCR alpha and beta CDR3s from RNA. TCRdb ran MiXCR on the multiplex PCR reads and lists one entry per CDR3 protein. The sample shows 150,000 or so distinct CDR3 sequences, roughly two fifths of them seen only once. The sequencing input was glioma tissue, nonneoplastic brain tissue, or PBMCs (not recorded which). All receptors derive from a human donor with low-grade glioma or glioblastoma, undergoing nonglioma brain surgery, or in good health (not recorded which).

The chain employs TRBV11-2 and TRBJ2-3; D unclear. The CDR3 sequence is 16 residues long. Germline V CDR1 and CDR2: SGHAT, FQNNGV. Trimming removed 5 bases from V and 2 bases from J, with 17 bases in between. The CDR3 bases are TGTGCCAGCAGCCCGGCAATTGCGGAGATCACAGATACGCAGTATTTT. It translates to CASSPAIAEITDTQYF.

V usage is TRBV6-2 or TRBV6-3 and J usage is TRBJ2-7; 7 positions match TRBD1. Germline assignment: CDR1 MNHEY and CDR2 SVGEGT. The CDR3 is 15 amino acids. V dropped 2 bases and J dropped 3; count of bases not matched to a gene: 7. CDR3 DNA sequence: TGTGCCAGCAGTTACGCCGGGACAGTCGACTACGAGCAGTACTTC. Its translation is CASSYAGTVDYEQYF.

In this sample, this clonotype turned up many times. V is TRBV28 and J is TRBJ2-3, with TRBD2 matching over 12 bases. After removal of 6 bases from V and 6 bases from J, the junction contained 7 bases not matched to a gene. Per germline, CDR1 MDHEN and CDR2 SYDVKM. The CDR3 is 15 amino acids. The CDR3 nucleotides read TGTGCCAGCAGGCCTACTAGCGGGAGGTTGGATACGCAGTATTTT. As protein: CASRPTSGRLDTQYF.

As regards this clonotype: Being one base from a much bigger clone, this may be a read error. The V and J genes are TRBV15 and TRBJ1-1; no firm D call. CDR1 is LNHNV, CDR2 YYDKDF, per germline (reference sequence). This CDR3 is built from 13 residues. The CDR3 DNA reads TGTGCCACCATCAGAGCCGCCAACACTGAAGCTTTCTTT. Translated: CATIRAANTEAFF.

This chain connects TRBV20-1 to TRBJ2-3; 9 bases line up with TRBD1. After removal of 5 bases from V and 9 bases from J, the junction contained 12 bases not matched to a gene. Germline values: CDR1 DFQATT, CDR2 SNEGSKA (reference sequence). CDR3 length: 14 amino acids. This CDR3 reads CSAGPGQGYGTQYF. The DNA for the CDR3 is TGCAGTGCTGGACCGGGACAGGGTTATGGCACGCAGTATTTT.

Only one count was recorded for this clonotype. The chain recombines TRBV2 with TRBJ2-5; 7 nucleotides line up with TRBD1. The CDR3 consists of 15 residues. Trimming took 9 bases from V and 2 from J; bases not matched to a gene: 12. Looked up from germline, CDR1 is SNHLY and CDR2 is FYNNEI. CDR3: CASSTGDPRQETQYF. The CDR3 bases are TGTGCCAGTTCAACAGGGGACCCCCGACAAGAGACCCAGTACTTC.

The chain is built from TRBV10-1 and TRBJ2-3; D tentatively reads TRBD1 or TRBD2 (5 bases each). Germline V gene data show CDR1 as WNHNN and CDR2 as SYGVQD (reference sequence). The CDR3 length is 12 residues. V was shortened by 10 bases and J by 2 bases, with 10 bases between the two germline ends. As DNA, the CDR3 is TGCGCCACCGGGGACCTCACAGATACGCAGTATTTT. It encodes CATGDLTDTQYF.